The 20 T cell receptor beta chains below come from one sample, sequenced in a study of blood T cell repertoires in COVID-19. The assay was immunoSEQ multiplex PCR, and TCRdb's table has in-frame clones only and misses some. The table lists around 480,000 clones, about nine tenths of them singletons, with approximately 0.7% in the top ten. The source material was PBMCs or T cells enriched from blood (not recorded which). The receptors here all came from a woman aged 18-29 years who had recovered from COVID-19.

The V call is TRBV5-6, the J call TRBJ2-7, with TRBD1 identical over 8 bases. V lost 0 bases and J lost 3; bases outside the gene matches: 5. The germline gives CDR1 SGHDT, CDR2 YYEEEE. The CDR3 is 15 residues long. The CDR3 reads CASSLGGGQGYEQYF. CDR3 coding DNA: TGTGCCAGCAGCTTGGGGGGAGGACAGGGCTACGAGCAGTACTTC.

The J gene is TRBJ1-3, the V gene TRBV6-5, with a tentative D call TRBD1 (6 bases). Trimming shortened V by 5 bases and J by 0 bases, and 11 bases separated the two germline ends. The CDR3 is 15 residues long. Germline V gene data show CDR1 as MNHEY and CDR2 as SVGAGI. For the CDR3, the DNA is TGTGCCAGCAGTATAGGGGGATACTCTGGAAACACCATATATTTT. Protein sequence: CASSIGGYSGNTIYF.

The J gene is TRBJ2-7, the V gene TRBV6-5; 11 bases fit TRBD1. J was trimmed by 4 bases and V by 9 bases; bases with no gene match: 5. The CDR3 sequence is 13 residues long. CDR1 and CDR2 (germline): MNHEY, SVGAGI. In DNA, the CDR3 is TGTGCCAGTAGGACAGGGGGCGGGTACGAGCAGTACTTC. Amino acid sequence: CASRTGGGYEQYF.

The chain has TRBV18 and TRBJ1-1; 8 bases align to TRBD1. After removal of 8 bases from V and 1 base from J, the junction contained 6 bases not matched to a gene. CDR3 length: 14 residues. The germline V gene has CDR1 KGHSH and CDR2 LQKENI. The CDR3 spells CASRSGTGNTEAFF. The DNA of the CDR3 is TGTGCCAGCAGGTCCGGGACAGGGAACACTGAAGCTTTCTTT.

The gene calls are TRBV7-8 and TRBJ2-7, with D possibly being TRBD2 (7 bases). CDR1 is SGHVS, CDR2 FQNEAQ, per germline. V was clipped by 5 bases and J by 0 bases, with 17 bases between them. This CDR3 has 16 residues. CDR3 in amino acids: CASSPEGGASSYEQYF. The CDR3 region has the DNA TGTGCCAGCAGCCCAGAGGGGGGGGCCTCCTCCTACGAGCAGTACTTC.

The J gene is TRBJ1-1, the V gene TRBV15; 8 bases map to TRBD1. V lost 3 bases, J lost 8 bases, and 2 bases stayed unmatched. This CDR3 contains 12 residues. Looked up from germline, CDR1 is LNHNV and CDR2 is YYDKDF (reference sequence). The CDR3 nucleotides read TGTGCCACCAGCAGGGGACAGGAAGAAGCTTTCTTT. It specifies CATSRGQEEAFF.

The chain uses TRBV4-1 and TRBJ2-5; TRBD2 might be the D (5 bases). V lost 2 bases and J lost 2, with 6 bases in between. The CDR3 is made up of 13 amino acids. Germline V gives CDR1 MGHRA, CDR2 YSYEKL. The CDR3 loop reads CASSQSGQETQYF. The CDR3 region has the DNA TGCGCCAGCAGCCAAAGCGGACAAGAGACCCAGTACTTC.

In this sample, this clone turned up once. V and J are TRBV4-1 and TRBJ1-4; D might be TRBD1 (5 bases). The CDR3 covers 20 residues. CDR1 MGHRA and CDR2 YSYEKL come from the germline V gene. V was trimmed by 4 bases and J by 8 bases, leaving 32 bases between them. CDR3 sequence reads: CASSPFPRELASSFKEKLFF. The CDR3 DNA follows: TGCGCCAGCAGCCCATTCCCCAGGGAACTAGCATCCTCCTTTAAGGAAAAACTGTTTTTT.

There are a few counts of this clone. The V call is TRBV3-1 (or the pseudogene TRBV3-2), the J call TRBJ2-7; no firm D call. Trimming took off 0 bases at V and 2 bases at J, with 17 bases between the two ends. The germline CDR1 and CDR2 sequences are LGHDT and YNNKEL (reference sequence). CDR3 length: 17 amino acids. The CDR3 spells CASSQDNSRGLPYEQYF. DNA for the CDR3: TGTGCCAGCAGCCAAGATAATTCCCGCGGCCTTCCCTACGAGCAGTACTTC.

V usage is TRBV27 and J usage is TRBJ1-2, with 10 bases matching TRBD1. This CDR3 region has 14 residues. Germline CDR1 and CDR2: MNHEY and SMNVEV (reference sequence). Losses at the gene ends were 6 bases for V and 8 bases for J; bases not matched to a gene: 9. As DNA, the CDR3 is TGTGCCAGCAGGCGGACAGGGGGTGGTAACGGCTACACCTTC. Its translation: CASRRTGGGNGYTF.

The chain links TRBV11-2 to TRBJ1-6, with unresolved D. Trimming removed 1 base from V and 6 bases from J, with 10 bases in between. CDR1 SGHAT and CDR2 FQNNGV come from the germline V gene. The CDR3 extends over 15 amino acids. The CDR3 spells CASSLVGGSNSPLHF. The CDR3 DNA follows: TGTGCCAGCAGCTTAGTGGGAGGATCTAATTCACCCCTCCACTTT.

The chain is built from TRBV24-1 and TRBJ2-5; D gene unclear. Germline-derived CDR1 and CDR2 are KGHDR and SFDVKD. The CDR3 loop spans 13 amino acids. The V end was cut by 3 bases, the J end by 5 bases, with 9 bases between. The CDR3, as DNA: TGTGCCACCAGTGATGGCCTAGTGGAGACCCAGTACTTC. Translated, it gives CATSDGLVETQYF.

This rearrangement joins TRBV3-1 (or the pseudogene TRBV3-2) to TRBJ2-7, with D perhaps TRBD1 (5 bases). With 1 base removed from V and 1 base from J, the gap between germline ends came to 20 bases. This CDR3 is built from 18 residues. CDR1 and CDR2 from the germline V gene are LGHDT and YNNKEL (reference sequence). CDR3 amino acids: CASSQVSKGVRVSYEQYF. Written as DNA, the CDR3 is TGTGCCAGCAGCCAAGTAAGCAAAGGGGTGAGAGTGTCCTACGAGCAGTACTTC.

V gene TRBV15 combines with J gene TRBJ1-2; D ambiguous. Germline V CDR1 and CDR2: LNHNV, YYDKDF (reference sequence). The V end was cut by 4 bases, the J end by 7 bases, with 25 bases between. The CDR3 has 17 residues. The CDR3 is CATSTQREGGWTSGYTF. The CDR3 nucleotides read TGTGCCACCAGCACCCAAAGGGAGGGTGGTTGGACCAGTGGCTACACCTTC.

This rearrangement joins TRBV5-6 to TRBJ1-5, with TRBD1 identical over 7 bases. Germline lookup yields CDR1 SGHDT and CDR2 YYEEEE. V lost 1 base to trimming and J lost 4 bases; unmatched junction nucleotides: 5. This CDR3 comprises 15 residues. The CDR3 bases are TGTGCCAGCAGCTTGAGGGACAGAGCAAATCAGCCCCAGCATTTT. It codes for CASSLRDRANQPQHF.

The chain couples TRBV5-4 to TRBJ2-5; D possibly corresponds to TRBD1 (5 bases). The germline gives CDR1 SGHNT, CDR2 YYREEE (reference sequence). V dropped 0 bases and J dropped 9 bases, with 12 bases sitting between them. This CDR3 region has 13 residues. Here the CDR3 DNA reads TGTGCCAGCAGCTTGGACGAGCCCAGGGCCCAGTACTTC. This translates into CASSLDEPRAQYF.

The chain carries TRBV7-7 and TRBJ2-5, with 7 nucleotides matching TRBD2. CDR1 and CDR2 (germline): SSHAT, FNYEAQ (reference sequence). This CDR3 comprises 14 residues. Trimming removed 6 bases from V and 5 bases from J; junction bases left unmatched: 9. DNA of the CDR3: TGTGCCAGCAGTCTCGGGGGGATTGAGGAGACCCAGTACTTC. Its protein product is CASSLGGIEETQYF.

The V call is TRBV5-1, the J call TRBJ1-5; TRBD1 aligns across 8 bases. CDR1 is SGHRS, CDR2 YFSETQ, per germline. The junction had 3 bases not matched to a gene; V was cut back by 0 bases and J by 4 bases. The CDR3 is 15 amino acids. The chain's CDR3 is CASSLDWTGNQPQHF. The CDR3, as DNA: TGCGCCAGCAGCTTGGACTGGACAGGGAATCAGCCCCAGCATTTT.

This clone appeared a single time. V gene TRBV10-3 combines with J gene TRBJ2-5, with D unclear. The CDR3 has 11 residues. Per the germline V gene, CDR1 is ENHRY and CDR2 is SYGVKD. Trimming stripped 3 bases from V and 5 bases from J, with 4 bases between. CDR3 DNA sequence: TGTGCCATCAGTGAATATGAGACCCAGTACTTC. This sequence encodes CAISEYETQYF.

The rearrangement joins TRBV18 to TRBJ1-4; D not resolved. Germline-derived CDR1 and CDR2 are KGHSH and LQKENI. This CDR3 has 13 amino acids. V gave up 1 base and J gave up 5 bases, with 5 bases separating them. Here the CDR3 DNA reads TGTGCCAGCTCACCACAGCAAAATGAAAAACTGTTTTTT. Its protein is CASSPQQNEKLFF. The variable domain in full, with the rest retrieved from reference TRBV18 and TRBJ1-4, is NAGVMQNPRHLVRRRGQEARLRCSPMKGHSHVYWYRQLPEEGLKFMVYLQKENIIDESGMPKERFSAEFPKEGPSILRIQQVVRGDSAAYFCASSPQQNEKLFFGSGTQLSVL.